The present TCR beta chain was sequenced within a study of blood T cell repertoires in COVID-19. About the research overall: From the United States, Italy and Spain came samples of acute and convalescent COVID-19. The analysed material was cDNA or gDNA that came from T cells, B-cell-depleted T cells, or PBMCs.

The CDR3 contains 16 residues. V lost 5 bases and J lost 0; bases outside the gene matches: 9. The V gene's germline CDR1 is SGHDT and CDR2 YYEEEE. In the original processing: Scientists estimated how many nucleated cells there were by amplifying reference gene primers. Repertoires were generated with immunoSEQ multiplex PCR, while TCRdb's copy carries only in-frame clones and drops some. V, J and clone size were drawn from that table, and D and trimming were deduced from the DNA. The data contain about 230,000 clones, roughly 90% of them singletons. This chain uses TRBV5-6 with TRBJ2-3; TRBD1 matches at 7 bases. The sequenced sample consisted of peripheral blood. This TCR was recovered from a woman between 55 and 75 years old with acute or convalescent COVID-19. The CDR3 is CASSWRRDSSTDTQYF. Written as DNA, the CDR3 is TGTGCCAGCAGTTGGCGCCGGGACAGTAGCACAGATACGCAGTATTTT.